Here is one T cell receptor beta chain with its context. This sample stems from a study of OX40 agonist ivuxolimab in advanced cancers. As for the study in general: Treatment of patients was with ivuxolimab, an agonistic anti-OX40 (CD134) antibody.

Profiled with immunoSEQ multiplex PCR; TCRdb holds only in-frame clones, not every one. The sample includes under 75,000 clones, about 83% seen only once; the top ten take 0.61%. Deletions cut 1 base from V and 5 bases from J, with 15 bases between. The germline gives CDR1 SGHNT, CDR2 YYREEE (reference sequence). The CDR3 sequence is 15 residues long. The TCR originated in an adult with an advanced solid tumor such as melanoma, head and neck, liver or kidney cancer. The material sequenced was CD4+ or CD8+ T cells sorted from blood, taken in a trial of the OX40 agonist ivuxolimab. This rearrangement joins TRBV5-4 to TRBJ2-5; D is tentatively TRBD1 or TRBD2 (6 bases each). For the CDR3, the DNA is TGTGCCAGCAGCTTGCGGGGGCAAATGTGGGAGACCCAGTACTTC. Translated, it gives CASSLRGQMWETQYF. Looking up the rest from reference TRBV5-4 and TRBJ2-5 gives the full variable domain: ETGVTQSPTHLIKTRGQQVTLRCSSQSGHNTVSWYQQALGQGPQFIFQYYREEENGRGNFPPRFSGLQFPNYSSELNVNALELDDSALYLCASSLRGQMWETQYFGPGTRLLVL.